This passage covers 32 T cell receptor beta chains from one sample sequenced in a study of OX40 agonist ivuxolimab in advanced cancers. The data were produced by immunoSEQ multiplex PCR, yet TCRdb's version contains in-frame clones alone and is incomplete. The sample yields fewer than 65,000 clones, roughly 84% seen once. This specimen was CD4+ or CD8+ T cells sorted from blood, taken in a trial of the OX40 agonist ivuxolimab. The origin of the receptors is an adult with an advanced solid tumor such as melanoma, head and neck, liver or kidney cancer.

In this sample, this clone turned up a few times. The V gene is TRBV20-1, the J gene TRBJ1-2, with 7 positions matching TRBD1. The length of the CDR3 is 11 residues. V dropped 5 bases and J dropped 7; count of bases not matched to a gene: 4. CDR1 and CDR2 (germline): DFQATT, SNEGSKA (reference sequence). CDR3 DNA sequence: TGCAGTGCTTGGGACAGTCGTGGCTACACCTTC. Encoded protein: CSAWDSRGYTF.

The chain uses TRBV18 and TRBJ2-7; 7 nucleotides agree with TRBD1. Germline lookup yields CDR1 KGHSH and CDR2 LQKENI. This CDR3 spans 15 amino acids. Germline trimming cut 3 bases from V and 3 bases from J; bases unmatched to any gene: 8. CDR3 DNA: TGTGCCAGCTCACCTTCCGGGACAGACATCTACGAGCAGTACTTC. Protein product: CASSPSGTDIYEQYF.

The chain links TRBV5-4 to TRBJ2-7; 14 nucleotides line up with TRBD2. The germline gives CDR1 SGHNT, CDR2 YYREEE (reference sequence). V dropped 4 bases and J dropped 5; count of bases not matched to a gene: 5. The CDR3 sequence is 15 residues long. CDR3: CASSPPGLAGDEQYF. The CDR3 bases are TGTGCCAGCAGCCCCCCGGGACTAGCGGGAGACGAGCAGTACTTC.

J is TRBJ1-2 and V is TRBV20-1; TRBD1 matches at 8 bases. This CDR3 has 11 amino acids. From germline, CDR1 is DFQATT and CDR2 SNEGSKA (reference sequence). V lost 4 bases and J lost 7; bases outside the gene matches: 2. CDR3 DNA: TGCAGTGCTAAGACAGGGGCTGGCTACACCTTC. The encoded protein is CSAKTGAGYTF.

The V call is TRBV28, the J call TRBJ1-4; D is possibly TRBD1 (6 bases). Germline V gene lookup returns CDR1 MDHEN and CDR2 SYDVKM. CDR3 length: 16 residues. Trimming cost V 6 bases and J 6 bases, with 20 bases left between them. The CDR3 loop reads CASSLFQGMGYEKLFF. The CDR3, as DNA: TGTGCCAGCAGCCTCTTTCAGGGGATGGGCTATGAAAAACTGTTTTTT.

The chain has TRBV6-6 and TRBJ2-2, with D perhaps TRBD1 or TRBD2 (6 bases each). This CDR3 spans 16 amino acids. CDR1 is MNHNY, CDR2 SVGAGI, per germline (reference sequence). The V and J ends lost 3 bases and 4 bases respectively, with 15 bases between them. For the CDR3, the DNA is TGTGCCAGCAGTTATGGAGGGGGGCGCGGCACCGGGGAGCTGTTTTTT. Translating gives CASSYGGGRGTGELFF.

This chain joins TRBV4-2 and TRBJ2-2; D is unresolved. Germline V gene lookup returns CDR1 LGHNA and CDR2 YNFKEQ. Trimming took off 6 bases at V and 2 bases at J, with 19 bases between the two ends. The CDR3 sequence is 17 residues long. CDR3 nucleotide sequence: TGTGCCAGCAGTCTTCTGGGTATTTTTCTAAACACCGGGGAGCTGTTTTTT. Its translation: CASSLLGIFLNTGELFF.

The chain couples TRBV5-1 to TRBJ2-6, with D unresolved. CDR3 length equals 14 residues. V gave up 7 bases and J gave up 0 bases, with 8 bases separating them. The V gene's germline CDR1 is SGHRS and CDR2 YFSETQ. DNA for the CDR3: TGCGCCAGCGCGACCCTCTCTGGGGCCAACGTCCTGACTTTC. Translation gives CASATLSGANVLTF.

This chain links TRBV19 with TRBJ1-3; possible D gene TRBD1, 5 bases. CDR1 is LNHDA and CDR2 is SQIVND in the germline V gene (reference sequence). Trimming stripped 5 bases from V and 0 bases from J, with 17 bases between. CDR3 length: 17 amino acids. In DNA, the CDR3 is TGTGCCAGTAGTCATCAGGGCCTTAGGGGCTCTGGAAACACCATATATTTT. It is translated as CASSHQGLRGSGNTIYF.

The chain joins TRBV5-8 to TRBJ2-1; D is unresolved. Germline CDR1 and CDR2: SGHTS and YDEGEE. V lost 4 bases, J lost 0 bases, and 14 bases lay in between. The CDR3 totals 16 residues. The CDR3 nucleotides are TGTGCCAGCAGCCTCGCTAGACGGAGCTCCTACAATGAGCAGTTCTTC. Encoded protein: CASSLARRSSYNEQFF.

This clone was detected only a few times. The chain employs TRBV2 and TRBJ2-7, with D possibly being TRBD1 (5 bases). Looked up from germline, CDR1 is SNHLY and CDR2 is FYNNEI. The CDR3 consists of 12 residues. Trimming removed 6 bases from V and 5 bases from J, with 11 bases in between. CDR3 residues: CASREQAHEQYF. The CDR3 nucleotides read TGTGCCAGCAGAGAACAGGCCCACGAGCAGTACTTC. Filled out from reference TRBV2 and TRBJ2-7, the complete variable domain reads EPEVTQTPSHQVTQMGQEVILRCVPISNHLYFYWYRQILGQKVEFLVSFYNNEISEKSEIFDDQFSVERPDGSNFTLKIRSTKLEDSAMYFCASREQAHEQYFGPGTRLTVT.

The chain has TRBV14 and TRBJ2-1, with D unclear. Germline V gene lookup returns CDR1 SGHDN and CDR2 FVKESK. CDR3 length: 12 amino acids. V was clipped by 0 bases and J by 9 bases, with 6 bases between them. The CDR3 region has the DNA TGTGCCAGCAGCCAAGATTGGGGTGAGCAGTTCTTC. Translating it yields CASSQDWGEQFF.

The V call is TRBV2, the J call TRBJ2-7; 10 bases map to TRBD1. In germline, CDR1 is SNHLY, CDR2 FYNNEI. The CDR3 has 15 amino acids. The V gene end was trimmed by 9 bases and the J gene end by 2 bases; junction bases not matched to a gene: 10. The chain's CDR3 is CARGGPGTGAYEQYF. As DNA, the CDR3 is TGTGCCAGGGGGGGTCCAGGGACAGGGGCCTACGAGCAGTACTTC.

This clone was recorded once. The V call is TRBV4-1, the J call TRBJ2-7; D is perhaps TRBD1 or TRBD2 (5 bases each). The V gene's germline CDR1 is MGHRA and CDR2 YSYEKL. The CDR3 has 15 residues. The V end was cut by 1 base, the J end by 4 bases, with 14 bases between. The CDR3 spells CASSQALGTFYEQYF. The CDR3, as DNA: TGCGCCAGCAGCCAAGCTCTTGGGACCTTTTACGAGCAGTACTTC.

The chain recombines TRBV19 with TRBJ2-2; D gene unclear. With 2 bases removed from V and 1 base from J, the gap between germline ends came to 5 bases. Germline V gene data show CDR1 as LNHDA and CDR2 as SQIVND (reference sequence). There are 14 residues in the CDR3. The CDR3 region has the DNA TGTGCCAGTAGTATAAACAGGAACACCGGGGAGCTGTTTTTT. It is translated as CASSINRNTGELFF.

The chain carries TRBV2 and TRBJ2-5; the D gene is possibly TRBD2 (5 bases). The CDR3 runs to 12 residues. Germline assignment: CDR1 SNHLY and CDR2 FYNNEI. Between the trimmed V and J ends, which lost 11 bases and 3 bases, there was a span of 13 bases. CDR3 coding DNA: TGTGCCCGTGGACGGACTGAAGAGACCCAGTACTTC. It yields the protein CARGRTEETQYF.

The CDR3 nucleotides are TGTGCCAGCAGTTTATGGGCTGGGGGGAAATCCTACGAGCAGTACTTC. Protein product: CASSLWAGGKSYEQYF. The chain recombines TRBV28 with TRBJ2-7; the D gene is possibly TRBD2 (6 bases). Deletions cut 0 bases from V and 1 base from J, with 13 bases between. The germline V gene encodes CDR1 MDHEN and CDR2 SYDVKM. The CDR3 consists of 16 residues.

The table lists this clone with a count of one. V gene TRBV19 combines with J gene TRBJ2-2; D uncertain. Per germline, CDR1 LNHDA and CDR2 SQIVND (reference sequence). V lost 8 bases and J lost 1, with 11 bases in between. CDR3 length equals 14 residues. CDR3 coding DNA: TGTGCCAGTTACCCCCGACAGAACACCGGGGAGCTGTTTTTT. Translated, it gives CASYPRQNTGELFF.

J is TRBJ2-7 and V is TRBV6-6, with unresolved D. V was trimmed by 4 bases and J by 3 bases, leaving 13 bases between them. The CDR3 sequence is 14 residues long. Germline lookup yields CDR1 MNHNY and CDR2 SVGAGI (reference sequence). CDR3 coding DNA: TGTGCCAGCAGTTTGATGAAAGAGGACTACGAGCAGTACTTC. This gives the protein CASSLMKEDYEQYF.

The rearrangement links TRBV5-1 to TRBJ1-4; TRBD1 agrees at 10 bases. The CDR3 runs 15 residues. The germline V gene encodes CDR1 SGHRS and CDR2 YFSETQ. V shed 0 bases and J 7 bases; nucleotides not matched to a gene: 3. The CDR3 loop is CASSLAGQGTEKLFF. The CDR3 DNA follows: TGCGCCAGCAGCTTGGCGGGACAGGGGACTGAAAAACTGTTTTTT. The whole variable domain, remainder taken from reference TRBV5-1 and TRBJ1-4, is KAGVTQTPRYLIKTRGQQVTLSCSPISGHRSVSWYQQTPGQGLQFLFEYFSETQRNKGNFPGRFSGRQFSNSRSEMNVSTLELGDSALYLCASSLAGQGTEKLFFGSGTQLSVL.

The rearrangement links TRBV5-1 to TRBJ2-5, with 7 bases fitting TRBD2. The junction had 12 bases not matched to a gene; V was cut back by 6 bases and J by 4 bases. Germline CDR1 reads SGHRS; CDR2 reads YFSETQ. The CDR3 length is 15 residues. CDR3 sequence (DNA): TGCGCCAGCAAAGGGGAGTCAGGCGGGGGAGAGACCCAGTACTTC. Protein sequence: CASKGESGGGETQYF.

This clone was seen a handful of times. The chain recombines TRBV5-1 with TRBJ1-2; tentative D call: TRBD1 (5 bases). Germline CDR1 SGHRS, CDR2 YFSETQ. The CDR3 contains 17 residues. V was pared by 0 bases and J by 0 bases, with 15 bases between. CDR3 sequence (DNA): TGCGCCAGCAGCTTGGGCTTGGGGCAGACAGCTAACTATGGCTACACCTTC. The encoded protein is CASSLGLGQTANYGYTF.

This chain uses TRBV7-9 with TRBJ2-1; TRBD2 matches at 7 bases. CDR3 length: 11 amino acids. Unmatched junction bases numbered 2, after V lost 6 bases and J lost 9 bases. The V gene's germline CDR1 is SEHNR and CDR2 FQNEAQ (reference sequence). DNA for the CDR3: TGTGCCAGCAGATCGGGGGGTGAGCAGTTCTTC. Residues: CASRSGGEQFF. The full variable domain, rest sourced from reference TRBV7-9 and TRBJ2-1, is DTGVSQNPRHKITKRGQNVTFRCDPISEHNRLYWYRQTLGQGPEFLTYFQNEAQLEKSRLLSDRFSAERPKGSFSTLEIQRTEQGDSAMYLCASRSGGEQFFGPGTRLTVL.

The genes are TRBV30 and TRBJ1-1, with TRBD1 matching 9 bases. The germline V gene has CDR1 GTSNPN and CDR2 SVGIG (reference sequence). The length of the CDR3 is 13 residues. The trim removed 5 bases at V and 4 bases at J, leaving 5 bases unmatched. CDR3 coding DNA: TGTGCCTGGGGACAGGGGAGGGGCACTGAAGCTTTCTTT. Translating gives CAWGQGRGTEAFF.

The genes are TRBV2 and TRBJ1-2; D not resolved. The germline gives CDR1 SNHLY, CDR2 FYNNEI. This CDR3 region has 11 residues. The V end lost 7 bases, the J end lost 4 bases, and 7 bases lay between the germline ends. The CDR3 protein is CASTDGYGYTF. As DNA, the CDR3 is TGTGCCAGCACCGACGGCTATGGCTACACCTTC.

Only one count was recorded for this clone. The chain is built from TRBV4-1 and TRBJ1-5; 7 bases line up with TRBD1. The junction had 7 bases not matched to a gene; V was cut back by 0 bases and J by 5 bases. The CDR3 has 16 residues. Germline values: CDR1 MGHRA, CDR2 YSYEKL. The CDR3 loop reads CASSQDPGQRDQPQHF. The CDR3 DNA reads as TGCGCCAGCAGCCAAGATCCGGGACAGAGGGATCAGCCCCAGCATTTT.

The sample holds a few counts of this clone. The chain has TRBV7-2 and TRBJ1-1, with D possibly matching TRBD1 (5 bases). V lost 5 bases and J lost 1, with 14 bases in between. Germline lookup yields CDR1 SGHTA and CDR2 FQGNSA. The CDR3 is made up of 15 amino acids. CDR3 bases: TGTGCCAGCAGCCCCCGGGGGGGGAAGAACACTGAAGCTTTCTTT. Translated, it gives CASSPRGGKNTEAFF.

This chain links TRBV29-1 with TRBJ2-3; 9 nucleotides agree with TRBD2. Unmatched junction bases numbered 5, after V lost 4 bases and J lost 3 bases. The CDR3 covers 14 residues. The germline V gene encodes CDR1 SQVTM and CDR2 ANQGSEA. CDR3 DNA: TGCAGCGTTGGGACGGCGGGGGGGACAGATACGCAGTATTTT. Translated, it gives CSVGTAGGTDTQYF.

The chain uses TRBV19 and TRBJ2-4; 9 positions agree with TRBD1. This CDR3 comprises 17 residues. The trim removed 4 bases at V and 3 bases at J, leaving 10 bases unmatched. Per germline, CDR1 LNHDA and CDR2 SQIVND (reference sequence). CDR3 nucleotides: TGTGCCAGTAGTACGTGGGCCGGGACAGGGTTCAAAAACATTCAGTACTTC. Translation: CASSTWAGTGFKNIQYF.

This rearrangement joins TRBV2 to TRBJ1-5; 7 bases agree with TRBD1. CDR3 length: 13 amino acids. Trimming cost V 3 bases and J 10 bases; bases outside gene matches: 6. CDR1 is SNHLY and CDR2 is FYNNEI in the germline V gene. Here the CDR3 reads CASSDLGQVPQHF. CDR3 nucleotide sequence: TGTGCCAGCAGTGACCTCGGACAGGTCCCCCAGCATTTT.

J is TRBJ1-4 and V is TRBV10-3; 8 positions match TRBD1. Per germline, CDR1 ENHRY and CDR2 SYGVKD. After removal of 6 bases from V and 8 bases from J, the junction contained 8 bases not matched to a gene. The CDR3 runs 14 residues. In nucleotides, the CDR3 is TGTGCCATCAGATCCGGGACAGGCGACGAAAAACTGTTTTTT. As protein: CAIRSGTGDEKLFF.

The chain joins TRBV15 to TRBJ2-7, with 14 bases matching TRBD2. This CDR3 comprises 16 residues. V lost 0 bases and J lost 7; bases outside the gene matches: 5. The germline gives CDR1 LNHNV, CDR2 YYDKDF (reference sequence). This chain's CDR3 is CATSRDPGLAGVEQYF. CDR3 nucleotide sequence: TGTGCCACCAGCAGAGACCCGGGACTAGCGGGAGTAGAGCAGTACTTC.